These 32 T cell receptor beta chains came from one sample sequenced in a study of cytomegalovirus exposure and HLA in healthy donors. The method was immunoSEQ multiplex PCR; TCRdb's version includes in-frame clones alone and lacks a portion of them. The top ten hold around 1.1% of the sample, which has 95,000 to 150,000 clones, nearly 90% seen once. The sequencing input was PBMCs. The receptors here all came from a woman under 30 in good health and CMV-seronegative.

The CDR3 DNA reads as TGTGCCAGCTCACCCCGGGACAGGGTTGATGGCTACACCTTC. This encodes CASSPRDRVDGYTF. V is TRBV18 and J is TRBJ1-2; 9 bases match TRBD1. CDR3 length: 14 amino acids. V was clipped by 3 bases and J by 6 bases; unmatched bases: 5. Germline V gene data show CDR1 as KGHSH and CDR2 as LQKENI.

The V gene is TRBV6-5, the J gene TRBJ2-2; D is perhaps TRBD2 (6 bases). The ends were cut back, 0 bases at V and 7 bases at J, with 15 bases in the middle. This CDR3 contains 16 residues. Germline CDR1 and CDR2: MNHEY and SVGAGI. The CDR3 DNA is TGTGCCAGCAGTTACTCAACTAGCTACGTGATCGGGGAGCTGTTTTTT. Translated: CASSYSTSYVIGELFF.

The CDR3 DNA reads as TGTGCCAGCAGTTTCGACAGGGATGGGGAGACCCAGTACTTC. Translated, it gives CASSFDRDGETQYF. The chain links TRBV28 to TRBJ2-5; 7 bases are shared with TRBD1. CDR3 length: 14 amino acids. CDR1 is MDHEN and CDR2 is SYDVKM in the germline V gene. V gave up 3 bases and J gave up 5 bases; unmatched junction bases: 6. The variable domain in full, with the rest retrieved from reference TRBV28 and TRBJ2-5, is DVKVTQSSRYLVKRTGEKVFLECVQDMDHENMFWYRQDPGLGLRLIYFSYDVKMKEKGDIPEGYSVSREKKERFSLILESASTNQTSMYLCASSFDRDGETQYFGPGTRLLVL.

The CDR3 nucleotides read TGCAGCGTTGTCGTGGTTTCGGAGGGTCAGCCCCAGCATTTT. It is translated as CSVVVVSEGQPQHF. The rearrangement links TRBV29-1 to TRBJ1-5; D not resolved. The CDR3 totals 14 residues. The V gene lost 4 bases and the J gene lost 6 bases, with 16 bases spanning the gap. CDR1 SQVTM and CDR2 ANQGSEA come from the germline V gene. Full variable domain (missing parts from reference TRBV29-1 and TRBJ1-5): SAVISQKPSRDICQRGTSLTIQCQVDSQVTMMFWYRQQPGQSLTLIATANQGSEATYESGFVIDKFPISRPNLTFSTLTVSNMSPEDSSIYLCSVVVVSEGQPQHFGDGTRLSIL.

This sequence joins TRBV7-2 and TRBJ2-5, with a tentative D call TRBD2 (5 bases). This CDR3 has 13 residues. Trimming cost V 3 bases and J 7 bases, with 12 bases left between them. From germline, CDR1 is SGHTA and CDR2 FQGNSA. DNA of the CDR3: TGTGCCAGCAGCTTGAACTCCCGGGGGACCCAGTACTTC. Translation: CASSLNSRGTQYF.

The CDR3 loop reads CAGLLGQGENTEAFF. The CDR3 region has the DNA TGTGCCGGCCTCCTGGGACAGGGGGAAAACACTGAAGCTTTCTTT. The genes are TRBV30 and TRBJ1-1, with 11 bases aligning to TRBD1. V lost 8 bases and J lost 2; bases outside the gene matches: 10. The CDR3 sequence is 15 residues long. The germline V gene has CDR1 GTSNPN and CDR2 SVGIG (reference sequence). Combining the CDR3 with reference TRBV30 and TRBJ1-1 gives the whole variable domain SQTIHQWPATLVQPVGSPLSLECTVEGTSNPNLYWYRQAAGRGLQLLFYSVGIGQISSEVPQNLSASRPQDRQFILSSKKLLLSDSGFYLCAGLLGQGENTEAFFGQGTRLTVV.

This chain links TRBV6-1 with TRBJ2-4, with 10 positions matching TRBD2. From germline, CDR1 is MNHNS and CDR2 SASEGT. This CDR3 has 15 residues. V gave up 7 bases and J gave up 4 bases; unmatched junction bases: 7. CDR3 protein: CASIPSGGPKNIQYF. The CDR3, as DNA: TGTGCCAGCATCCCTAGCGGGGGACCTAAAAACATTCAGTACTTC.

The J gene is TRBJ2-5, the V gene TRBV7-9, with TRBD1 identical over 7 bases. Per germline, CDR1 SEHNR and CDR2 FQNEAQ (reference sequence). With V trimmed by 4 bases and J by 7 bases, 9 bases remained unmatched. The CDR3 extends over 14 amino acids. The CDR3 loop is CASSSQGDRRTQYF. The DNA for the CDR3 is TGTGCCAGCAGCTCTCAGGGGGATAGACGGACCCAGTACTTC.

The chain recombines TRBV30 with TRBJ2-7; 13 nucleotides agree with TRBD2. The CDR3 length is 18 residues. Germline trimming cut 3 bases from V and 4 bases from J; bases unmatched to any gene: 15. Germline CDR1 GTSNPN, CDR2 SVGIG (reference sequence). The CDR3 DNA reads as TGTGCCTGGAGCGGAAGACAGGTTGGGACTAGCGGGAATTACGAGCAGTACTTC. Protein sequence: CAWSGRQVGTSGNYEQYF.

The chain carries TRBV6-6 and TRBJ2-3; a weak D match, TRBD1 (5 bases). Trimming cost V 6 bases and J 0 bases, with 16 bases left between them. The CDR3 is 16 amino acids. Germline assignment: CDR1 MNHNY and CDR2 SVGAGI (reference sequence). The CDR3 coding sequence is TGTGCCAGCAGCCCGTATAGGGGCGATAGCACAGATACGCAGTATTTT. This encodes CASSPYRGDSTDTQYF.

This chain joins TRBV27 and TRBJ1-3; D unresolved. CDR3 size: 15 residues. The germline V and J ends were trimmed by 9 bases and 0 bases, with 15 bases remaining between them. Germline CDR1 is MNHEY and CDR2 is SMNVEV (reference sequence). The CDR3 DNA sequence: TGTGCCAGTGCCTCGGTTTTTTCCTCTGGAAACACCATATATTTT. It translates to CASASVFSSGNTIYF.

This clone was detected once. This chain uses TRBV19 with TRBJ1-1; no definite D call. This CDR3 is 13 amino acids long. The germline V gene encodes CDR1 LNHDA and CDR2 SQIVND (reference sequence). Trimming pared 5 bases from V and 0 bases from J, leaving 7 bases between. CDR3 in amino acids: CASSARMNTEAFF. The CDR3, as DNA: TGTGCCAGTAGTGCGAGGATGAACACTGAAGCTTTCTTT.

The CDR3 region is CAWSPGTVGGNTIYF. CDR3 sequence (DNA): TGTGCCTGGAGTCCCGGGACAGTCGGAGGAAACACCATATATTTT. V usage is TRBV30 and J usage is TRBJ1-3, with 7 bases lining up with TRBD1. V lost 2 bases to trimming and J lost 4 bases; unmatched junction nucleotides: 8. The CDR3 covers 15 residues. The V gene's germline CDR1 is GTSNPN and CDR2 SVGIG (reference sequence).

This clone was observed a single time. This chain connects TRBV20-1 to TRBJ2-1; weak D call: TRBD2 (5 bases). V was cut by 3 bases and J by 5 bases, with 5 bases left in between. The CDR3 length is 11 residues. Germline lookup yields CDR1 DFQATT and CDR2 SNEGSKA (reference sequence). CDR3 coding DNA: TGCAGTGCTAGCGGGAACAATGAGCAGTTCTTC. Translated, it gives CSASGNNEQFF.

J is TRBJ1-2 and V is TRBV14, with 7 bases fitting TRBD1. V gave up 1 base and J gave up 5 bases; unmatched junction bases: 10. Germline loops: CDR1 SGHDN, CDR2 FVKESK. The CDR3 spans 16 residues. The CDR3 region has the DNA TGTGCCAGCAGCCAAGTTAACGACAGGGTGGGGTATGGCTACACCTTC. Protein product: CASSQVNDRVGYGYTF.

This sequence joins TRBV2 and TRBJ2-5; 8 bases align to TRBD1. The CDR3 has 15 amino acids. Germline trimming cut 4 bases from V and 2 bases from J; bases unmatched to any gene: 6. Germline values: CDR1 SNHLY, CDR2 FYNNEI. The CDR3 coding sequence is TGTGCCAGCAGTGCCCTGGGACAGGCACAAGAGACCCAGTACTTC. Translating gives CASSALGQAQETQYF.

This clone was recorded a few times. The V and J genes are TRBV30 and TRBJ1-4, with 8 bases fitting TRBD1. V shed 7 bases and J 2 bases; nucleotides not matched to a gene: 6. Germline-derived CDR1 and CDR2 are GTSNPN and SVGIG (reference sequence). The CDR3 is 14 amino acids. The CDR3 loop reads CASDREQTNEKLFF. Here the CDR3 DNA reads TGTGCCTCGGACAGGGAACAGACTAATGAAAAACTGTTTTTT.

V is TRBV28 and J is TRBJ1-5; D is uncertain. V lost 6 bases, J lost 7 bases, and 22 bases lay in between. Germline CDR1 MDHEN, CDR2 SYDVKM. This CDR3 is built from 16 residues. CDR3 amino acids: CASRPRGGKIGQPQHF. The CDR3 coding sequence is TGTGCCAGCAGGCCACGAGGAGGGAAGATTGGGCAGCCCCAGCATTTT.

This sequence joins TRBV7-2 and TRBJ1-2, with D unresolved. Germline assignment: CDR1 SGHTA and CDR2 FQGNSA. V shed 2 bases and J shed 0 bases, with 4 bases lying between them. This CDR3 has 13 residues. The CDR3 reads CASSLNTNYGYTF. Here the CDR3 DNA reads TGTGCCAGCAGCTTAAATACTAACTATGGCTACACCTTC. Based on the CDR3 plus reference TRBV7-2 and TRBJ1-2, the full variable domain is GAGVSQSPSNKVTEKGKDVELRCDPISGHTALYWYRQSLGQGLEFLIYFQGNSAPDKSGLPSDRFSAERTGGSVSTLTIQRTQQEDSAVYLCASSLNTNYGYTFGSGTRLTVV.

The chain carries TRBV4-2 and TRBJ1-1; tentative D call: TRBD1 (5 bases). The ends were cut back, 1 base at V and 1 base at J, with 7 bases in the middle. The CDR3 is 14 residues long. Germline V gene lookup returns CDR1 LGHNA and CDR2 YNFKEQ. CDR3 amino acids: CASSQGGGNTEAFF. Here the CDR3 DNA reads TGTGCCAGCAGCCAAGGGGGCGGGAACACTGAAGCTTTCTTT.

The chain couples TRBV27 to TRBJ2-7; 11 nucleotides line up with TRBD2. V lost 5 bases and J lost 5; bases outside the gene matches: 5. The CDR3 spans 14 residues. CDR1 is MNHEY and CDR2 is SMNVEV in the germline V gene (reference sequence). In nucleotides, the CDR3 is TGTGCCAGCAGTAGCGGGACTAGCGGTCACGAGCAGTACTTC. Its protein is CASSSGTSGHEQYF.

The chain is built from TRBV18 and TRBJ1-2, with unresolved D. The CDR3 contains 14 residues. The V end was cut by 3 bases, the J end by 1 base, with 9 bases between. In germline, CDR1 is KGHSH, CDR2 LQKENI. The CDR3 sequence: CASSPMRINYGYTF. DNA for the CDR3: TGTGCCAGCTCACCCATGAGGATTAACTATGGCTACACCTTC. Full variable domain (outside the CDR3, taken from reference TRBV18 and TRBJ1-2): NAGVMQNPRHLVRRRGQEARLRCSPMKGHSHVYWYRQLPEEGLKFMVYLQKENIIDESGMPKERFSAEFPKEGPSILRIQQVVRGDSAAYFCASSPMRINYGYTFGSGTRLTVV.

The J gene is TRBJ2-5, the V gene TRBV4-1; TRBD1 matches at 11 bases. Germline lookup yields CDR1 MGHRA and CDR2 YSYEKL. CDR3 length: 16 residues. V lost 4 bases and J lost 1; bases outside the gene matches: 5. The CDR3 nucleotides read TGCGCCAGCAGCCGCGGACAGGGGGCCCTCCAAGAGACCCAGTACTTC. Translated: CASSRGQGALQETQYF.

CDR3 region: CASSLLAAYTQYF. In nucleotides, the CDR3 is TGTGCCAGCAGCTTACTTGCGGCTTATACGCAGTATTTT. The chain employs TRBV11-2 and TRBJ2-3, with D unresolved. Trimming took off 2 bases at V and 7 bases at J, with 10 bases between the two ends. Germline lookup yields CDR1 SGHAT and CDR2 FQNNGV. The CDR3 length is 13 residues.

This chain links TRBV30 with TRBJ2-1; 13 bases are a match to TRBD2. Trimming removed 3 bases from V and 0 bases from J; junction bases left unmatched: 11. Germline CDR1 is GTSNPN and CDR2 is SVGIG (reference sequence). The CDR3 has 19 amino acids. The CDR3 loop reads CAWSAGTSGVGSSYNEQFF. As DNA, the CDR3 is TGTGCCTGGAGCGCCGGGACTAGCGGGGTCGGAAGCTCCTACAATGAGCAGTTCTTC.

This clone was picked up a small number of times. The chain employs TRBV28 and TRBJ1-2, with TRBD1 matching over 8 bases. The V gene end was trimmed by 6 bases and the J gene end by 8 bases; junction bases not matched to a gene: 14. The CDR3 spans 15 residues. Germline values: CDR1 MDHEN, CDR2 SYDVKM. In DNA form, the CDR3 reads TGTGCCAGCAGATCCCCGACAGGGGAAGTCGGCGGCTACACCTTC. Translating it yields CASRSPTGEVGGYTF.

The chain employs TRBV10-2 and TRBJ2-7; the D gene is possibly TRBD2 (7 bases). Trimming left V 6 bases short and J 3 bases short, with 12 bases between. The CDR3 runs to 13 residues. Germline CDR1 and CDR2: WSHSY and SAAADI. The CDR3 bases are TGCGCCAGCAGGGCGGGGGCCAACTACGAGCAGTACGTC. Amino acids: CASRAGANYEQYV.

This clone was counted a single time. The chain couples TRBV6-5 to TRBJ2-3, with 8 bases fitting TRBD1. Germline V gives CDR1 MNHEY, CDR2 SVGAGI. Trimming cost V 7 bases and J 3 bases; bases outside gene matches: 6. CDR3 length: 14 amino acids. DNA for the CDR3: TGTGCCAGCAATTTCAGGGGGCCAACAGATACGCAGTATTTT. Its protein is CASNFRGPTDTQYF.

The chain links TRBV6-5 to TRBJ1-2; TRBD1 matches at 8 bases. The CDR3 totals 14 residues. Germline CDR1 is MNHEY and CDR2 is SVGAGI. Trimming cost V 6 bases and J 5 bases; bases outside gene matches: 8. This CDR3 reads CASRAGQGRYGYTF. The CDR3 nucleotides are TGTGCCAGCAGGGCCGGACAGGGAAGATATGGCTACACCTTC.

This rearrangement joins TRBV4-3 to TRBJ2-7; 9 bases fit TRBD1. V was clipped by 4 bases and J by 4 bases; unmatched bases: 8. Germline CDR1 is LGHNA and CDR2 is YSLEER. CDR3 length: 15 amino acids. The CDR3 here is CASSPKIGTGYEQYF. The CDR3 nucleotides read TGCGCCAGCAGCCCCAAGATCGGGACAGGGTACGAGCAGTACTTC.

This clone was observed a handful of times. V gene TRBV21-1 combines with J gene TRBJ1-5. TRBV21-1 constitutes a pseudogene. This CDR3 comprises 16 residues. The CDR3 bases are TGTGCCAGCAGCACGACGGGTGCATTTAGCAATCAGCCCCAGCATTTT. Residues: CASSTTGAFSNQPQHF.

This clone was observed a single time. V gene TRBV6-1 combines with J gene TRBJ2-7; no clear D. Germline V gene data show CDR1 as MNHNS and CDR2 as SASEGT. Trimming stripped 7 bases from V and 3 bases from J, with 13 bases between. The CDR3 loop spans 13 amino acids. Here the CDR3 DNA reads TGTGCCAGCATGTCCGGGTACGTCTACGAGCAGTACTTC. This encodes CASMSGYVYEQYF.